This T cell receptor (beta chain) derives from a study of response to subunit inactivated influenza vaccine. Findings of the study overall: The authors suggested that every seasonal influenza vaccination recruits few new T cells.

MiXCR, applied by TCRdb to the RT-PCR reads, yields one record per CDR3 protein. The sample carries about 300,000 distinct CDR3 sequences, 21% recorded once. Notes on this clonotype: Its antigen is unknown.

V was pared by 5 bases and J by 4 bases, with 21 bases between. From germline, CDR1 is SGHVS and CDR2 FQNEAQ. There are 17 residues in the CDR3. The TCR was taken from a man between 50 and 75 years old who received an inactivated influenza vaccine. This material consisted of PBMCs from blood, taken approximately 22 months after vaccination. The rearrangement joins TRBV7-8 to TRBJ1-5; D is possibly TRBD1 (5 bases). CDR3 in amino acids: CASSPPFGRDGNQPQHF. CDR3 in DNA: TGTGCCAGCAGCCCCCCATTTGGGAGGGACGGAAATCAGCCCCAGCATTTT.